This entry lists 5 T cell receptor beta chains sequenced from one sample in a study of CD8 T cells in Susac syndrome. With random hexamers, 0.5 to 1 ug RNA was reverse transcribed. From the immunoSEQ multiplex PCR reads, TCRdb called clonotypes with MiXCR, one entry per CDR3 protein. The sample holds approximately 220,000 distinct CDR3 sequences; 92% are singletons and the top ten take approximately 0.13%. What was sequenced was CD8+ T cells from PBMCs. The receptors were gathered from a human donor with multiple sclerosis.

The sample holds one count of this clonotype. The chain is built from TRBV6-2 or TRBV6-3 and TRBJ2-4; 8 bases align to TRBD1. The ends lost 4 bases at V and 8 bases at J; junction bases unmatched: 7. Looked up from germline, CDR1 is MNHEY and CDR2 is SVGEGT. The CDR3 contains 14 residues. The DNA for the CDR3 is TGTGCCAGCAGTTCCGGGACAGGAAGGCACATTCAGTACTTC. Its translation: CASSSGTGRHIQYF.

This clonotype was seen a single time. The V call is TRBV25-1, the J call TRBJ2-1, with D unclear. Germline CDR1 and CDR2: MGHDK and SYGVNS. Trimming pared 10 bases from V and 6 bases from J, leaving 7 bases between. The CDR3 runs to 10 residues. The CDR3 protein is CATGINEQFF. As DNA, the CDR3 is TGTGCCACCGGAATCAATGAGCAGTTCTTC.

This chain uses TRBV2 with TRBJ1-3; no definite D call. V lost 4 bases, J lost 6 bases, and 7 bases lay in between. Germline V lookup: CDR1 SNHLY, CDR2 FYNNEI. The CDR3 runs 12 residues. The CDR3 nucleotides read TGTGCCAGCAGTGGGGAGGAAAACACCATATATTTT. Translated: CASSGEENTIYF.

The CDR3 DNA is TGCGCCAGCAGCCACCTCCAGGGGAGGCAGCCCCAGCATTTT. It translates to CASSHLQGRQPQHF. J is TRBJ1-5 and V is TRBV4-1, with a tentative D call TRBD1 (6 bases). Looked up from germline, CDR1 is MGHRA and CDR2 is YSYEKL. CDR3 size: 14 residues. V dropped 3 bases and J dropped 7 bases, with 13 bases sitting between them.

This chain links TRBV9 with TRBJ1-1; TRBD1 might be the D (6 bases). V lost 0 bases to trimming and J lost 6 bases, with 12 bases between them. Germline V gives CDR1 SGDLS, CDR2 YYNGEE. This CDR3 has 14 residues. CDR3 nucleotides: TGTGCCAGCAGCGTAGAGGGGGAGGGGCCTGAAGCTTTCTTT. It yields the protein CASSVEGEGPEAFF.